One and the same sample provided the 8 T cell receptor beta chains below, sequenced in a study of cytomegalovirus exposure and HLA in healthy donors. PCR was performed using 60 Vbeta and 13 Jbeta primers. Produced via immunoSEQ multiplex PCR; TCRdb's table is partial and in-frame only. The data show about 67,000 clones, roughly nine tenths seen once. The sequencing input was PBMCs. These receptors were obtained from a woman aged 30 to 39 in good health and CMV-seropositive.

This chain links TRBV5-1 with TRBJ2-2, with D perhaps TRBD2 (7 bases). This CDR3 has 17 amino acids. V lost 0 bases and J 4 bases, leaving 16 bases between the germline ends. Germline V gives CDR1 SGHRS, CDR2 YFSETQ. In nucleotides, the CDR3 is TGCGCCAGCAGCTTGGGGCACGGGGGGCACTCCACCGGGGAGCTGTTTTTT. Its translation is CASSLGHGGHSTGELFF.

This chain connects TRBV7-9 to TRBJ1-5, with D unclear. The germline V gene has CDR1 SEHNR and CDR2 FQNEAQ (reference sequence). V lost 5 bases, J lost 4 bases, and 15 bases lay in between. The CDR3 extends over 15 amino acids. CDR3 DNA: TGTGCCAGCAGCCACGCACCTGCGGGGAATCAGCCCCAGCATTTT. This codes for CASSHAPAGNQPQHF.

The chain carries TRBV6-6 and TRBJ2-3; D gene uncertain. Germline V gene data show CDR1 as MNHNY and CDR2 as SVGAGI (reference sequence). The CDR3 sequence is 14 residues long. Trimming took 2 bases from V and 1 from J, leaving 7 bases between them. The CDR3 loop is CASSYGTGTDTQYF. DNA for the CDR3: TGTGCCAGCAGTTACGGTACAGGCACAGATACGCAGTATTTT.

The gene calls are TRBV11-2 and TRBJ2-7, with 7 positions matching TRBD2. The V segment lost 3 bases and the J segment 2 bases; nucleotides outside the gene matches: 7. The germline gives CDR1 SGHAT, CDR2 FQNNGV. The CDR3 length is 15 residues. The CDR3 DNA is TGTGCCAGCAGCTTCGACCGGGACTATGCCTACGAGCAGTACTTC. Encoded protein: CASSFDRDYAYEQYF.

The chain is built from TRBV19 and TRBJ1-5; 7 bases map to TRBD1. J lost 3 bases, V lost 6 bases, and 8 bases had no gene match. The CDR3 has 15 amino acids. Per the germline V gene, CDR1 is LNHDA and CDR2 is SQIVND (reference sequence). This CDR3 is CASSPGQDPNQPQHF. The CDR3 DNA follows: TGTGCCAGTAGCCCAGGACAGGATCCCAATCAGCCCCAGCATTTT.

The CDR3 DNA is TGTGCCAGCAGCTTACAAGGGAGCATAGGCAATGAGCAGTTCTTC. It yields the protein CASSLQGSIGNEQFF. The chain recombines TRBV7-2 with TRBJ2-1; TRBD2 is a possible D gene (5 bases). V was pared by 2 bases and J by 6 bases, with 14 bases between. This CDR3 spans 15 amino acids. Germline V lookup: CDR1 SGHTA, CDR2 FQGNSA.

The V and J genes are TRBV27 and TRBJ2-2; D is unclear. V lost 2 bases and J lost 6, with 13 bases in between. The CDR3 is 15 amino acids. Germline-derived CDR1 and CDR2 are MNHEY and SMNVEV (reference sequence). The CDR3, as DNA: TGTGCCAGCAGTTTAGTTTTTAGGAGTCCCGGGGAGCTGTTTTTT. Protein product: CASSLVFRSPGELFF.

The chain couples TRBV10-1 to TRBJ2-1, with 12 bases fitting TRBD2. This CDR3 spans 16 amino acids. CDR1 and CDR2 (germline): WNHNN, SYGVQD (reference sequence). V shed 5 bases and J 7 bases; nucleotides not matched to a gene: 9. The CDR3 region has the DNA TGCGCCAGCAGTTACTCCCCTAGCGGGAGGGGAAATGAGCAGTTCTTC. Protein product: CASSYSPSGRGNEQFF.